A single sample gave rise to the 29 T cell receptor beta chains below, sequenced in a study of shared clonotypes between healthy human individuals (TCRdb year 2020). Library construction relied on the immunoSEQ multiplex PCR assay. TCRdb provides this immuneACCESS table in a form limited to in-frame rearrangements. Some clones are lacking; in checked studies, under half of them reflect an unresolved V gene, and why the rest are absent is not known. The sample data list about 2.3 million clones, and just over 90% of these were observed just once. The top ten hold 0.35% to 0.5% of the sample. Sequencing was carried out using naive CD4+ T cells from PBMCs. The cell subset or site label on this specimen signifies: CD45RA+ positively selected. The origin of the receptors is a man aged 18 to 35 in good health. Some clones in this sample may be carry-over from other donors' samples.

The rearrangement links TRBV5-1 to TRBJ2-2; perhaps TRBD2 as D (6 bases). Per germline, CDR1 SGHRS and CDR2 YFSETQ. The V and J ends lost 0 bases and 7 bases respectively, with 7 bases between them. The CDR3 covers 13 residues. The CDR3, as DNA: TGCGCCAGCAGCTTGGGGACTAACGGGGAGCTGTTTTTT. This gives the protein CASSLGTNGELFF.

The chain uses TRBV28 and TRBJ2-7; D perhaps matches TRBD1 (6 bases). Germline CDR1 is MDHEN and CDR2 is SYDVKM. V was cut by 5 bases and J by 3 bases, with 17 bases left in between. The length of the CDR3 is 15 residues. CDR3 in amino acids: CASSGPGTKDYEQYF. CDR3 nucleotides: TGTGCCAGCAGTGGGCCCGGGACAAAGGACTACGAGCAGTACTTC.

The CDR3 DNA sequence: TGTGCCAGCAGCCATCCAGGACAGGCCACCGGGGAGCTGTTTTTT. It codes for CASSHPGQATGELFF. The rearrangement joins TRBV14 to TRBJ2-2; 7 positions agree with TRBD1. J gave up 4 bases and V 3 bases, and 5 bases lay outside the gene matches. This CDR3 is built from 15 residues. CDR1 is SGHDN, CDR2 FVKESK, per germline. The variable domain in full, completed from reference TRBV14 and TRBJ2-2, reads EAGVTQFPSHSVIEKGQTVTLRCDPISGHDNLYWYRRVMGKEIKFLLHFVKESKQDESGMPNNRFLAERTGGTYSTLKVQPAELEDSGVYFCASSHPGQATGELFFGEGSRLTVL.

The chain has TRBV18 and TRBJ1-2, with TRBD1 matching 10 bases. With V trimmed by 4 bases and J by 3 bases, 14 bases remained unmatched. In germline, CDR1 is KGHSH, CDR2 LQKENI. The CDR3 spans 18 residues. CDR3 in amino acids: CASSRGTGTGAFDYGYTF. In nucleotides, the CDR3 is TGTGCCAGCTCACGGGGAACCGGGACAGGGGCGTTCGACTATGGCTACACCTTC.

This chain's CDR3 is CASSVDIGWEQYF. The CDR3 DNA reads TGTGCCAGCAGCGTAGATATTGGCTGGGAGCAGTACTTC. This chain links TRBV9 with TRBJ2-7; D is undetermined. Germline V gene lookup returns CDR1 SGDLS and CDR2 YYNGEE. This CDR3 has 13 amino acids. Deletions cut 0 bases from V and 7 bases from J, with 11 bases between.

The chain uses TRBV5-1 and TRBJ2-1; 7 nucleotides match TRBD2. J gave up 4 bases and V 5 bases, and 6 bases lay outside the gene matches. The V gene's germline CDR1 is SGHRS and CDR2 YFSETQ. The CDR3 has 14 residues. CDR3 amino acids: CASSSLADYNEQFF. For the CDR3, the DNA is TGCGCCAGCAGTTCCCTAGCGGATTACAATGAGCAGTTCTTC.

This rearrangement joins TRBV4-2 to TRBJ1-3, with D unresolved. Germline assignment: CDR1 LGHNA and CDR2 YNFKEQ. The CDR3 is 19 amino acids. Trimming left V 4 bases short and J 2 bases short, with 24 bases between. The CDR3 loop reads CASSRGPAKYVWAGNTIYF. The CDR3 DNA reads TGTGCCAGCAGCCGTGGACCGGCAAAATACGTCTGGGCTGGAAACACCATATATTTT.

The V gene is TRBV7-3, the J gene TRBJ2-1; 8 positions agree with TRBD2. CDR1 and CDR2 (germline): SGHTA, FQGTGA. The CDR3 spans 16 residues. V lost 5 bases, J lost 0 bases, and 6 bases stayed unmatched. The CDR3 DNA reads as TGTGCCAGCAGCCCTCTAGCGGGCTTCTCCTACAATGAGCAGTTCTTC. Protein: CASSPLAGFSYNEQFF.

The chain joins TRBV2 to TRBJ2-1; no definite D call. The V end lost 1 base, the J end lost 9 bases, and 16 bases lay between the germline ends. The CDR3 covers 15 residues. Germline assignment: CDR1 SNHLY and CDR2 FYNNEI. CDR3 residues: CASSEGGPLGGEQFF. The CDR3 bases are TGTGCCAGCAGTGAAGGCGGCCCCCTGGGTGGTGAGCAGTTCTTC.

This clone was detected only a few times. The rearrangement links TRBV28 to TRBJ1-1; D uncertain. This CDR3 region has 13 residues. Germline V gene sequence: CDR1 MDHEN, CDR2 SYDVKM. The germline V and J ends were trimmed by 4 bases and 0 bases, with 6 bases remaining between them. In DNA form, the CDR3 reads TGTGCCAGCAGTTCTTTTATGAACACTGAAGCTTTCTTT. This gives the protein CASSSFMNTEAFF.

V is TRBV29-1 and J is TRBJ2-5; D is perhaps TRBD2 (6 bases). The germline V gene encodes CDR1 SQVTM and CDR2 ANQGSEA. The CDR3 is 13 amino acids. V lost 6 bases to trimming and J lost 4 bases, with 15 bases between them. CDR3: CSVEGLARETQYF. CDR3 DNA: TGCAGCGTGGAGGGGCTGGCTCGAGAGACCCAGTACTTC.

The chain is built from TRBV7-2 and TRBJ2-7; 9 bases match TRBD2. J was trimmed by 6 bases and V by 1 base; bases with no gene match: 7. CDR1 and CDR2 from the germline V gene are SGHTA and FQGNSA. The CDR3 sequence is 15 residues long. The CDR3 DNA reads TGTGCCAGCAGCTTAGTGGCTAGCGGGATGGGCGAGCAGTACTTC. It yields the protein CASSLVASGMGEQYF.

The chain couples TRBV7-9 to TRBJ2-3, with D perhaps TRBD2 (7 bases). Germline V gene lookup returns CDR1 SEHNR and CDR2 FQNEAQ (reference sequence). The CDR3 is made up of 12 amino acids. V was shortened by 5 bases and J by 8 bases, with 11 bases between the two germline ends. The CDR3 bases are TGTGCCAGCAGCCTAGGGGGGGGTACGCAGTATTTT. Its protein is CASSLGGGTQYF.

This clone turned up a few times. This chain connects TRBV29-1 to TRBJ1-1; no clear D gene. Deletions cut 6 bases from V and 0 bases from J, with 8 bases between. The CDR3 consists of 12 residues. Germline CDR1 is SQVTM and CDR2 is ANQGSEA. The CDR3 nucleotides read TGCAGCGTACACGGACTGAACACTGAAGCTTTCTTT. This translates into CSVHGLNTEAFF.

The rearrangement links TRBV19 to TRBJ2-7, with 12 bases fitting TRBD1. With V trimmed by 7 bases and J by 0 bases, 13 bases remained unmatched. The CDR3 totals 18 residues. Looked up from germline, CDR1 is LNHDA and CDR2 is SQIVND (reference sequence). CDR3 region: CASIRDRGQRLASYEQYF. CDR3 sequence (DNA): TGTGCCAGTATAAGGGACAGGGGGCAGAGGCTGGCCTCCTACGAGCAGTACTTC. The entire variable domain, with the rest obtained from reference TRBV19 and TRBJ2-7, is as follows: DGGITQSPKYLFRKEGQNVTLSCEQNLNHDAMYWYRQDPGQGLRLIYYSQIVNDFQKGDIAEGYSVSREKKESFPLTVTSAQKNPTAFYLCASIRDRGQRLASYEQYFGPGTRLTVT.

CDR3 in amino acids: CASSYVQNTEAFF. CDR3 bases: TGTGCCAGCAGTTACGTACAGAACACTGAAGCTTTCTTT. The V call is TRBV6-5, the J call TRBJ1-1; D uncertain. The V and J ends lost 2 bases and 1 base respectively, with 5 bases between them. The CDR3 totals 13 residues. Germline V gives CDR1 MNHEY, CDR2 SVGAGI.

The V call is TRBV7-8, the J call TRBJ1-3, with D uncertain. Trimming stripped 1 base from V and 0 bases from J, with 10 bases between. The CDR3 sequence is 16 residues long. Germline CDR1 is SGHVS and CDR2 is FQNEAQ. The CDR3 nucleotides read TGTGCCAGCAGCTTAGTTGTGGGGTCCTCTGGAAACACCATATATTTT. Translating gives CASSLVVGSSGNTIYF.

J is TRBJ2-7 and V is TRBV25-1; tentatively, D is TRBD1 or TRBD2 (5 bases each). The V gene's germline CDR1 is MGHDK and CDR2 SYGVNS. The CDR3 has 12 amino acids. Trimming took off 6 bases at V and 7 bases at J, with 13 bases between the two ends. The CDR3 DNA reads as TGTGCCAGCAGGCACGGGGCCGGGGAGCAGTACTTC. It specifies CASRHGAGEQYF.

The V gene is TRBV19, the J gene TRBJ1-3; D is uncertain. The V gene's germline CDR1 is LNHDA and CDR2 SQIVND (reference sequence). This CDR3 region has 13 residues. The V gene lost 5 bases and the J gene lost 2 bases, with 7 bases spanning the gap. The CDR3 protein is CASSVITGNTIYF. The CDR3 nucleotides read TGTGCCAGTAGTGTGATAACTGGAAACACCATATATTTT.

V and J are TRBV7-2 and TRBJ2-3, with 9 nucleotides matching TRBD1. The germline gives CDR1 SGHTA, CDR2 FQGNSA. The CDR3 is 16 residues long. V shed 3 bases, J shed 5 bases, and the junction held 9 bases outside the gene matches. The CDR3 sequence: CASSLVGQGGRDTQYF. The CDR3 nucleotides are TGTGCCAGCAGCTTGGTGGGACAGGGCGGACGAGATACGCAGTATTTT.

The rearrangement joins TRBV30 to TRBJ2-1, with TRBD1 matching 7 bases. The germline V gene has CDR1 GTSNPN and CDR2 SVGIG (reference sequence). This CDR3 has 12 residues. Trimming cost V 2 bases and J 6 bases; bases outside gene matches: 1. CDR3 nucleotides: TGTGCCTGGAGTCGACAGGGCAATGAGCAGTTCTTC. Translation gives CAWSRQGNEQFF.

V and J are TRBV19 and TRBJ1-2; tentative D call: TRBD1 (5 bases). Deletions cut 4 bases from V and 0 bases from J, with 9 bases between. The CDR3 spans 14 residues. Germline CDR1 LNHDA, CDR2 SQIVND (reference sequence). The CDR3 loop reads CASSTGSANYGYTF. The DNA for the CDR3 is TGTGCCAGTAGTACAGGGTCAGCTAACTATGGCTACACCTTC.

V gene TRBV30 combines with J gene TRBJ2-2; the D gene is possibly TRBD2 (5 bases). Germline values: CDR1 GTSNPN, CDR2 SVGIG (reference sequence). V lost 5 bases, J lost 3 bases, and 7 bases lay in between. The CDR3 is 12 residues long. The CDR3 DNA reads TGTGCCTGGGGACTGTACACCGGGGAGCTGTTTTTT. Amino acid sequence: CAWGLYTGELFF.

The CDR3 loop reads CASSVKFRSAGGSYNEQFF. CDR3 DNA sequence: TGTGCCAGCAGCGTAAAATTTAGATCAGCGGGAGGTTCCTACAATGAGCAGTTCTTC. The V gene is TRBV11-2, the J gene TRBJ2-1; 9 positions match TRBD2. J gave up 1 base and V 5 bases, and 15 bases lay outside the gene matches. CDR1 SGHAT and CDR2 FQNNGV come from the germline V gene. The CDR3 extends over 19 amino acids.

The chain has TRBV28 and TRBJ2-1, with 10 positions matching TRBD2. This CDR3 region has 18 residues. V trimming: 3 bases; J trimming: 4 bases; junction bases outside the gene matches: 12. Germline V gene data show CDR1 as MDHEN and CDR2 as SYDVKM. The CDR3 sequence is CASSFMPPTSGNYNEQFF. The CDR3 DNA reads TGTGCCAGCAGTTTTATGCCCCCTACTAGCGGGAATTACAATGAGCAGTTCTTC.

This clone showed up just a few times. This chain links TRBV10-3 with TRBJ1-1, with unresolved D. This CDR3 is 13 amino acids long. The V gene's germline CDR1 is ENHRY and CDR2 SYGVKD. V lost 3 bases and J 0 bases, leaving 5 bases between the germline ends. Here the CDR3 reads CAISEVLNTEAFF. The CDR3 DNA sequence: TGTGCCATCAGTGAAGTCCTGAACACTGAAGCTTTCTTT.

CDR3 protein: CASSLALGGPATNEKLFF. The CDR3 bases are TGTGCCAGCAGCTTAGCGTTGGGTGGGCCCGCAACTAATGAAAAACTGTTTTTT. The rearrangement uses TRBV7-9 and TRBJ1-4; D gene unclear. CDR1 and CDR2 (germline): SEHNR, FQNEAQ (reference sequence). This CDR3 is built from 18 residues. Trimming pared 0 bases from V and 0 bases from J, leaving 14 bases between.

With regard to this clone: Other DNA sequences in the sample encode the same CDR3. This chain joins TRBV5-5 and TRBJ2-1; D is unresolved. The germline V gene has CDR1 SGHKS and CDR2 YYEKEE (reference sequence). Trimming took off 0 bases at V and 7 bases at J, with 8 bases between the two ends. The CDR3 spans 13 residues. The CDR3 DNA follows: TGTGCCAGCAGCTTGGCTTCTCGGAATGAGCAGTTCTTC. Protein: CASSLASRNEQFF.

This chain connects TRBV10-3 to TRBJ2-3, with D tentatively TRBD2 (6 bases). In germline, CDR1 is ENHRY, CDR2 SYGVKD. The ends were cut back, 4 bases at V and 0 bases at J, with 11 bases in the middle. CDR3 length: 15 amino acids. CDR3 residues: CAISAVAVSTDTQYF. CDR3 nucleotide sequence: TGTGCCATCAGTGCCGTAGCGGTTAGCACAGATACGCAGTATTTT.